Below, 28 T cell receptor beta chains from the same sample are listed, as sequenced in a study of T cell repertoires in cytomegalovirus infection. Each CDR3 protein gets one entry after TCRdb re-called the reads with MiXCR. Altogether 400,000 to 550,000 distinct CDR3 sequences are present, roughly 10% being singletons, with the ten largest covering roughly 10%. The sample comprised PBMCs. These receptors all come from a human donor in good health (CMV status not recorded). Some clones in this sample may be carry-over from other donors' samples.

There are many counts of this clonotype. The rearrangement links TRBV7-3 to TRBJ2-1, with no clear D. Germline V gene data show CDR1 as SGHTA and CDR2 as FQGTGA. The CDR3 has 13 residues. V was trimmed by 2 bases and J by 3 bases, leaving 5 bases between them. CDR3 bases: TGTGCCAGCAGCTTAGCCGACTACAATGAGCAGTTCTTC. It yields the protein CASSLADYNEQFF.

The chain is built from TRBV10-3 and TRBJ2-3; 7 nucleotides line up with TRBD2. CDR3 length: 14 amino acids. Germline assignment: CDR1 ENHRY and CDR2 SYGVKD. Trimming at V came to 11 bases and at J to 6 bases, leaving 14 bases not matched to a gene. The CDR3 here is CASRAAGVVDTQYF. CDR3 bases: TGTGCCTCACGGGCCGCGGGAGTAGTGGATACGCAGTATTTT.

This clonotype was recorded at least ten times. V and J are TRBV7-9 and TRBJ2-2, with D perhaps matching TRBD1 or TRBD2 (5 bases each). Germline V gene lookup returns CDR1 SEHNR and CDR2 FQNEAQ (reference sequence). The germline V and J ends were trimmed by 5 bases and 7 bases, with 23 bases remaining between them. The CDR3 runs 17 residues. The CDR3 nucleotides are TGTGCCAGCAGCCCCCCCGCCCGGGGACGTGGTGGCGGGGAGCTGTTTTTT. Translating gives CASSPPARGRGGGELFF.

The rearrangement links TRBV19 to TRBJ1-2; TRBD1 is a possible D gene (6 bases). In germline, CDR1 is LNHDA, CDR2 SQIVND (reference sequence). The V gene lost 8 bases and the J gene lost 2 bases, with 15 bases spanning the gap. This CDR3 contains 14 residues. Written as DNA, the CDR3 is TGTGCCAGTCTCGGGGGCAGGGGAAACTATGGCTACACCTTC. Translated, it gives CASLGGRGNYGYTF. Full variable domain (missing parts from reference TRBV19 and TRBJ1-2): DGGITQSPKYLFRKEGQNVTLSCEQNLNHDAMYWYRQDPGQGLRLIYYSQIVNDFQKGDIAEGYSVSREKKESFPLTVTSAQKNPTAFYLCASLGGRGNYGYTFGSGTRLTVV.

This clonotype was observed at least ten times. CDR3 in DNA: TGTGCCAGCAGCTTCCTCCTTGGACGGACCCAGTACTTC. Translated, it gives CASSFLLGRTQYF. The rearrangement joins TRBV7-2 to TRBJ2-5, with D hard to call. With 3 bases removed from V and 7 bases from J, the gap between germline ends came to 12 bases. Germline assignment: CDR1 SGHTA and CDR2 FQGNSA. The CDR3 is 13 amino acids.

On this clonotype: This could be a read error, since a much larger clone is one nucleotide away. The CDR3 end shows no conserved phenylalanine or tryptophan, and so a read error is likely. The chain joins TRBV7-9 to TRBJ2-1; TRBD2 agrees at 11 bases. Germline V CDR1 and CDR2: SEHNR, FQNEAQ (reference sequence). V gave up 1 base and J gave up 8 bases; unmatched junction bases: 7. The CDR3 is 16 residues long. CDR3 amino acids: CASSLGLAGLLDEQFS. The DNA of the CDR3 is TGTGCCAGCAGCTTAGGACTAGCGGGACTCTTAGATGAGCAGTTCTCC.

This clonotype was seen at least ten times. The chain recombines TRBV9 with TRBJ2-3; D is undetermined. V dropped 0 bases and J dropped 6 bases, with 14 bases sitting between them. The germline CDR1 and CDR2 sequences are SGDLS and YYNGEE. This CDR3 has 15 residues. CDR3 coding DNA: TGTGCCAGCAGCGTAGGCGGACCCACTTTGGATACGCAGTATTTT. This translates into CASSVGGPTLDTQYF.

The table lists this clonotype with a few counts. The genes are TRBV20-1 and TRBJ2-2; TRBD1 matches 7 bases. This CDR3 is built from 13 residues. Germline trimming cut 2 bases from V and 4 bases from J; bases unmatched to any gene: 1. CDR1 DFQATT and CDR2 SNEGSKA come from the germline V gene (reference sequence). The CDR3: CSARQGVTGELFF. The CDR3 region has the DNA TGCAGTGCTAGACAGGGGGTCACCGGGGAGCTGTTTTTT.

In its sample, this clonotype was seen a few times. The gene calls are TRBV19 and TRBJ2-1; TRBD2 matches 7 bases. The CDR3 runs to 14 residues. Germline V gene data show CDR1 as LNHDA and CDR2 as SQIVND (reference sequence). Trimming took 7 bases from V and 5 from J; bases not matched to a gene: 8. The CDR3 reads CASNFGEGDNEQFF. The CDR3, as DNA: TGTGCCAGTAATTTCGGGGAGGGTGACAATGAGCAGTTCTTC.

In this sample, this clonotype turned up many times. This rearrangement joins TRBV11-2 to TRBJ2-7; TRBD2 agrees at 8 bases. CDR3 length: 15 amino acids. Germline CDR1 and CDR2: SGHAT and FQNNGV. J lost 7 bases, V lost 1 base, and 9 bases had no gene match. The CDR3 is CASSLGNSGAQEQYF. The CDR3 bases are TGTGCCAGCAGCTTAGGTAATAGCGGGGCTCAGGAGCAGTACTTC.

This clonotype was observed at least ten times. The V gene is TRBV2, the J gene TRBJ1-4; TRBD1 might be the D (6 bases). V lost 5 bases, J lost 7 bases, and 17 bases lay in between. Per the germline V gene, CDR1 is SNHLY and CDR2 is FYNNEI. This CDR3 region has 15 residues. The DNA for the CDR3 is TGTGCCAGCAGTCCACTACAGGGAGGGTTTGAAAAACTGTTTTTT. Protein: CASSPLQGGFEKLFF. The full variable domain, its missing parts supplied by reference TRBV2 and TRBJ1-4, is EPEVTQTPSHQVTQMGQEVILRCVPISNHLYFYWYRQILGQKVEFLVSFYNNEISEKSEIFDDQFSVERPDGSNFTLKIRSTKLEDSAMYFCASSPLQGGFEKLFFGSGTQLSVL.

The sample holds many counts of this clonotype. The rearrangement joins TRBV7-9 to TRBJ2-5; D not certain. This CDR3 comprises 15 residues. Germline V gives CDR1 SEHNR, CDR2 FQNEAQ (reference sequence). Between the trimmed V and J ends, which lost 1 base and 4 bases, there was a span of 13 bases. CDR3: CASSLGVNPPETQYF. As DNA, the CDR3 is TGTGCCAGCAGCTTAGGGGTAAACCCTCCAGAGACCCAGTACTTC.

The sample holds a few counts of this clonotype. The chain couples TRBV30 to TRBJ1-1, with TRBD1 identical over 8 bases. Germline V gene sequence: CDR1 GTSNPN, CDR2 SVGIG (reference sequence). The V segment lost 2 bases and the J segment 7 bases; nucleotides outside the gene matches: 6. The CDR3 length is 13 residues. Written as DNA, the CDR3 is TGTGCCTGGAGTCCCGACAGGGGCGGTGAAGCTTTCTTT. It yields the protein CAWSPDRGGEAFF.

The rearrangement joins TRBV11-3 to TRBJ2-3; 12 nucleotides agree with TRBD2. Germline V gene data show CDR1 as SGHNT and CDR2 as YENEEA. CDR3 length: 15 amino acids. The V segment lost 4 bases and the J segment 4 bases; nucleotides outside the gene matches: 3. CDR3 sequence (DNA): TGTGCCAGCAGCTCGCTAGCGGGGGGGTCAGATACGCAGTATTTT. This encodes CASSSLAGGSDTQYF.

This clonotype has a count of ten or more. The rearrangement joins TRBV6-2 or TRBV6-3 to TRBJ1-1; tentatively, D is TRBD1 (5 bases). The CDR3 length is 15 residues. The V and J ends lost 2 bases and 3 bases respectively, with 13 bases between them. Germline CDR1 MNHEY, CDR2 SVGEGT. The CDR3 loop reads CASSYGRRGDTEAFF. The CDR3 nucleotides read TGTGCCAGCAGTTACGGGAGAAGAGGGGACACTGAAGCTTTCTTT.

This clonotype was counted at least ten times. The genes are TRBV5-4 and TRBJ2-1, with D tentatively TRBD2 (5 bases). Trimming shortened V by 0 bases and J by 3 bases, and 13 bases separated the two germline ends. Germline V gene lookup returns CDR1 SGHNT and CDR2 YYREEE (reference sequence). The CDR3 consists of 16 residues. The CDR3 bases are TGTGCCAGCAGCTTGGGGGTGGGAGCGGACTACAATGAGCAGTTCTTC. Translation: CASSLGVGADYNEQFF.

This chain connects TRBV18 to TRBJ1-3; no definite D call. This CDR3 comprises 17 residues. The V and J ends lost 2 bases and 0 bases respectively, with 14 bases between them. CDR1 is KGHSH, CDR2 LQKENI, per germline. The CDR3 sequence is CASSPFGVGYSGNTIYF. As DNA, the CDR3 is TGTGCCAGCTCACCATTCGGTGTAGGCTACTCTGGAAACACCATATATTTT. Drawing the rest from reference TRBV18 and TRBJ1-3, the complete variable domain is NAGVMQNPRHLVRRRGQEARLRCSPMKGHSHVYWYRQLPEEGLKFMVYLQKENIIDESGMPKERFSAEFPKEGPSILRIQQVVRGDSAAYFCASSPFGVGYSGNTIYFGEGSWLTVV.

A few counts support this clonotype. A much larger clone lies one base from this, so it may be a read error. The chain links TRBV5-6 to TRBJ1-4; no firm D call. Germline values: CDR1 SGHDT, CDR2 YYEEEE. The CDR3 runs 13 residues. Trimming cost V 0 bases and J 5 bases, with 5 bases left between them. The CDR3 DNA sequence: TGTGCCAGCAGCTTGGACAGAAATGAAAAACTGTTTTTT. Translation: CASSLDRNEKLFF.

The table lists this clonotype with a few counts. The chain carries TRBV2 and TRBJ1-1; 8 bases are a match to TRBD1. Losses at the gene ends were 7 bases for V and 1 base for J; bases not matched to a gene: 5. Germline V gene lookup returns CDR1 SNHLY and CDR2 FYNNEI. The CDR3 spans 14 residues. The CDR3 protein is CASNIQGGNTEAFF. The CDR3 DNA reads TGTGCCAGCAATATACAGGGGGGGAACACTGAAGCTTTCTTT. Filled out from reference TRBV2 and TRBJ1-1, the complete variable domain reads EPEVTQTPSHQVTQMGQEVILRCVPISNHLYFYWYRQILGQKVEFLVSFYNNEISEKSEIFDDQFSVERPDGSNFTLKIRSTKLEDSAMYFCASNIQGGNTEAFFGQGTRLTVV.

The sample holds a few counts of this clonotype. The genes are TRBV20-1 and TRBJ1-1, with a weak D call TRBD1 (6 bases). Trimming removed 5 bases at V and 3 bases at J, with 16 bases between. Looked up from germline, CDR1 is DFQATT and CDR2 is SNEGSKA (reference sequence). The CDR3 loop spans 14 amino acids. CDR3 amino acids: CSAPIAGGYTEAFF. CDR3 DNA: TGCAGTGCTCCGATCGCGGGGGGCTACACTGAAGCTTTCTTT.

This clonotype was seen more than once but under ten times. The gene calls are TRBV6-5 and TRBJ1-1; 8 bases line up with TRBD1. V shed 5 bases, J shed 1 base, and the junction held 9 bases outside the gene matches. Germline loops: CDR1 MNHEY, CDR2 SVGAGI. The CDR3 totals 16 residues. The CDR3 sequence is CASSRGGRGPNTEAFF. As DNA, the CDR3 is TGTGCCAGCAGTAGGGGGGGCAGGGGGCCGAACACTGAAGCTTTCTTT.

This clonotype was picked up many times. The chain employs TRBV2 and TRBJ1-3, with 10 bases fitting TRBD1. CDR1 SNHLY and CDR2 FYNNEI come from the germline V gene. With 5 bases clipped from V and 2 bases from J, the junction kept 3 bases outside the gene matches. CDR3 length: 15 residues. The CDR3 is CASSRDRGTGNTIYF. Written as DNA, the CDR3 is TGTGCCAGCAGTCGGGACAGGGGTACTGGAAACACCATATATTTT.

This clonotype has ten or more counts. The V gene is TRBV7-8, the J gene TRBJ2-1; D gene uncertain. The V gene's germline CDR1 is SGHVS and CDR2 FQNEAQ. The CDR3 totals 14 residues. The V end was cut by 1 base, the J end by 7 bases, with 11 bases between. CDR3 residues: CASSLGLGDNEQFF. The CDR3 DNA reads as TGTGCCAGCAGCTTAGGCCTAGGTGATAATGAGCAGTTCTTC.

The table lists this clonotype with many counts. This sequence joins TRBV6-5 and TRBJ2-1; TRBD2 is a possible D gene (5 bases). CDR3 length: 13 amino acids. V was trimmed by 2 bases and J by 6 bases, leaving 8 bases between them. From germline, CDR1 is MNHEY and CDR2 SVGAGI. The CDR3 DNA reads TGTGCCAGCAGTTACGCCGGGATCAATGAGCAGTTCTTC. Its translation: CASSYAGINEQFF.

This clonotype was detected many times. The chain's CDR3 is CATSRDDRDNNQPQHF. CDR3 sequence (DNA): TGTGCCACCAGCAGAGATGACAGGGATAACAATCAGCCCCAGCATTTT. V usage is TRBV15 and J usage is TRBJ1-5; 7 bases are a match to TRBD1. Per germline, CDR1 LNHNV and CDR2 YYDKDF (reference sequence). This CDR3 spans 16 amino acids. V lost 0 bases and J lost 3; bases outside the gene matches: 5.

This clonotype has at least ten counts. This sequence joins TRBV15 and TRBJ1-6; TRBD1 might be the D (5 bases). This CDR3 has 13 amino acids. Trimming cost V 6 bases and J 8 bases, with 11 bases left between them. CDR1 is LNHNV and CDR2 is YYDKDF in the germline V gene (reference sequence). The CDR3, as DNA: TGTGCCACCAGAGGGGATTTCGATTCACCCCTCCACTTT. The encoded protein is CATRGDFDSPLHF. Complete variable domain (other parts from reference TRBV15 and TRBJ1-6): DAMVIQNPRYQVTQFGKPVTLSCSQTLNHNVMYWYQQKSSQAPKLLFHYYDKDFNNEADTPDNFQSRRPNTSFCFLDIRSPGLGDTAMYLCATRGDFDSPLHFGNGTRLTVT.

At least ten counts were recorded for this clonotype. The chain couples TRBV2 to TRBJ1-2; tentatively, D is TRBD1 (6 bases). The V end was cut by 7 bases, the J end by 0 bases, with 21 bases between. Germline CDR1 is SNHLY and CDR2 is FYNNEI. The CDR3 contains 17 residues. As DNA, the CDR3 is TGTGCCAGCAAGGGTCGGCAGGGGCTCACCTCTAACTATGGCTACACCTTC. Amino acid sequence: CASKGRQGLTSNYGYTF. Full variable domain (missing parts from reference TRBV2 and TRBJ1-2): EPEVTQTPSHQVTQMGQEVILRCVPISNHLYFYWYRQILGQKVEFLVSFYNNEISEKSEIFDDQFSVERPDGSNFTLKIRSTKLEDSAMYFCASKGRQGLTSNYGYTFGSGTRLTVV.

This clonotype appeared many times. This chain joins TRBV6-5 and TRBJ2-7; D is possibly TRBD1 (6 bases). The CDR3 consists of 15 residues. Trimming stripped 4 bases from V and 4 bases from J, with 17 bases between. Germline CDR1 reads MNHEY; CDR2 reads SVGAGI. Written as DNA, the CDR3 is TGTGCCAGCAGTTTAACAGGGCTGGTCGGGTACGAGCAGTACTTC. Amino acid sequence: CASSLTGLVGYEQYF.